The clone carrying this T cell receptor beta chain has a handful of counts. Its target is not known. The CDR3 runs to 16 residues. With 2 bases clipped from V and 15 bases from J, the junction kept 13 bases outside the gene matches. PCR was performed a second time for about 6 to 11 cycles using a sample-barcoded 5' primer and a J-beta primer mix. A template-switch adaptor that had 12 random nucleotides put a tag on each cDNA molecule. A single record per CDR3 protein comes from TCRdb applying MiXCR to the 5' RACE reads. The sample consists of about 1.1 million distinct CDR3 sequences, about two fifths of them appearing once. The data derive from a study of blood T cells in healthy people across ages. Study results and caveats: In the absence of known donor CMV status, changes in expanded clonotypes were possibly confounded. The study could not conclusively compare naive and antigen-experienced cells, given its unsorted PBMCs.

Sequenced material: blood. The rearrangement uses TRBV12-3 or TRBV12-4 and TRBJ2-1; 13 positions agree with TRBD2. This clonotype originated in a man aged 18-30 years in good health. This CDR3 reads CASSLYGLAGATEWFF. In DNA form, the CDR3 reads TGTGCCAGCAGTTTATACGGACTAGCGGGGGCCACGGAATGGTTCTTC.